This T cell receptor (beta chain) was obtained from a study of blood T cell repertoires in COVID-19. Germline V gene data show CDR1 as SNHLY and CDR2 as FYNNEI. V dropped 6 bases and J dropped 6 bases, with 20 bases sitting between them. CDR3 length equals 15 residues. Under the authors' procedure: Reference gene primers were amplified, and this amplification served to estimate nucleated cell counts. Here immunoSEQ multiplex PCR was the method, and the copy in TCRdb shows in-frame clones only, minus some. For V, J and clone size, that table is used; D and trimming come from the DNA. This table has 350,000 or so clones, about 92% appearing once. Patients from Seattle were sampled longitudinally, starting during active infection.

V and J are TRBV2 and TRBJ1-1; weak D call: TRBD1 (6 bases). The receptor was isolated from a woman aged 55 to 70 with COVID-19, enrolled during active disease. The sequencing input was peripheral blood. The CDR3 sequence: CASSTWGGQGSEAFF. The CDR3 coding sequence is TGTGCCAGCAGCACCTGGGGGGGGCAGGGTTCTGAAGCTTTCTTT.